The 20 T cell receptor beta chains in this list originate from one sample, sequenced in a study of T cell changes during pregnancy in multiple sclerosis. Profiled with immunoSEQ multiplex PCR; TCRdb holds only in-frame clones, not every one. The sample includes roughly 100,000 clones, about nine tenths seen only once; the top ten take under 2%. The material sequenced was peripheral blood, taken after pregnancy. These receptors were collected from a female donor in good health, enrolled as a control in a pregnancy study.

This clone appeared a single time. The CDR3 nucleotides are TGTGCCAGCAGTGAGGGACAGGCCGGGGGCTATGGCTACACCTTC. It specifies CASSEGQAGGYGYTF. V usage is TRBV6-1 and J usage is TRBJ1-2; the match to TRBD1 covers 8 bases. V lost 3 bases to trimming and J lost 4 bases; unmatched junction nucleotides: 7. The CDR3 has 15 amino acids. Germline V gene sequence: CDR1 MNHNS, CDR2 SASEGT.

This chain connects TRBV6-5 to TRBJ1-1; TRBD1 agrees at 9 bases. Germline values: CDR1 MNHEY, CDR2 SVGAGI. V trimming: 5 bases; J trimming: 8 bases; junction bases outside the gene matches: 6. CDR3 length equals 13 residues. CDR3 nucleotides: TGTGCCAGCAGTAGAAGGGACAGGGTCGAAGCTTTCTTT. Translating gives CASSRRDRVEAFF.

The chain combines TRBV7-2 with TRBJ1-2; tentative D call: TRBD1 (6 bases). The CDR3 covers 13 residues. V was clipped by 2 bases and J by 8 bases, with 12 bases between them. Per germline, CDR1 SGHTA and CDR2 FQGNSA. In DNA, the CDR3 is TGTGCCAGCAGCTTATTGGCAGGGGACGGCTACACCTTC. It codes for CASSLLAGDGYTF.

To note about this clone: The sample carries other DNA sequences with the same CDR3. The CDR3 protein is CASSANPTDTQYF. Written as DNA, the CDR3 is TGTGCCAGCAGCGCTAATCCCACAGATACGCAGTATTTT. The V call is TRBV2, the J call TRBJ2-3; no definite D call. Germline CDR1 and CDR2: SNHLY and FYNNEI. The CDR3 extends over 13 amino acids. Trimming removed 6 bases at V and 2 bases at J, with 9 bases between.

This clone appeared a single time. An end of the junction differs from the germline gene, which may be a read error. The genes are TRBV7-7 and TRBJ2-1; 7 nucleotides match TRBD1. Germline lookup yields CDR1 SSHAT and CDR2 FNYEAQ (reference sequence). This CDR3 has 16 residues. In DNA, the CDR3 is TGTGCTAGCAGCCCTAGGATGACAGGGACCTACAATGAGCAGTTCTTC. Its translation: CASSPRMTGTYNEQFF.

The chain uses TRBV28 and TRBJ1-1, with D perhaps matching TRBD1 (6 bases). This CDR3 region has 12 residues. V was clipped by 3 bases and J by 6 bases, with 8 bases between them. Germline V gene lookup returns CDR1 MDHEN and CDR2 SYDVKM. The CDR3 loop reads CASSFSGAEAFF. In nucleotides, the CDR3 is TGTGCCAGCAGTTTCTCAGGGGCTGAAGCTTTCTTT. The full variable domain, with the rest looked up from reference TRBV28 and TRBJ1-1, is DVKVTQSSRYLVKRTGEKVFLECVQDMDHENMFWYRQDPGLGLRLIYFSYDVKMKEKGDIPEGYSVSREKKERFSLILESASTNQTSMYLCASSFSGAEAFFGQGTRLTVV.

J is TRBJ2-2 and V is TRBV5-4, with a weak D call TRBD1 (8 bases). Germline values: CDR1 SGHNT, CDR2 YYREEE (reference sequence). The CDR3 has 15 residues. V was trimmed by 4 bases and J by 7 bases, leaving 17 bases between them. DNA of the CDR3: TGTGCCAGCAGCCCCACACAGGGGGGGCACGGGGAGCTGTTTTTT. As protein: CASSPTQGGHGELFF. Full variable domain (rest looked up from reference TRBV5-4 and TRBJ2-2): ETGVTQSPTHLIKTRGQQVTLRCSSQSGHNTVSWYQQALGQGPQFIFQYYREEENGRGNFPPRFSGLQFPNYSSELNVNALELDDSALYLCASSPTQGGHGELFFGEGSRLTVL.

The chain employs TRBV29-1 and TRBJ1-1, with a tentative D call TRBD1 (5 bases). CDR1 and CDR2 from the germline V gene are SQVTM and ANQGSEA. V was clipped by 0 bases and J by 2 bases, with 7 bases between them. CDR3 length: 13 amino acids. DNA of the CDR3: TGCAGCGTTGAAGAGGGGGGTAACACTGAAGCTTTCTTT. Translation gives CSVEEGGNTEAFF.

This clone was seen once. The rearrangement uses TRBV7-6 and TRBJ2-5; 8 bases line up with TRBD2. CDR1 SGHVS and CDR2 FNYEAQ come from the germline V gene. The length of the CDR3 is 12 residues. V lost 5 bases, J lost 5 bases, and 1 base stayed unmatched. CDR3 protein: CASSRLAETQYF. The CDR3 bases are TGTGCCAGCAGCAGACTAGCGGAGACCCAGTACTTC.

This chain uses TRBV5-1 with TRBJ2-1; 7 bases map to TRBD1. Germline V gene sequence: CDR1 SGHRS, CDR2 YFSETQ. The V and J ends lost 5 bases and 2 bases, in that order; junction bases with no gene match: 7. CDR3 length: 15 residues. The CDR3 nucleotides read TGCGCCAGCAGATCCGGGACAGAAGCCTACAATGAGCAGTTCTTC. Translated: CASRSGTEAYNEQFF.

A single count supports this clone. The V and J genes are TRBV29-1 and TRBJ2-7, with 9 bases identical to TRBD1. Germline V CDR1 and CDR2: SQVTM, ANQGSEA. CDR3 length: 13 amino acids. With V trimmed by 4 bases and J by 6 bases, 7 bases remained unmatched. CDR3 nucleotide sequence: TGCAGCGTTGCACTGGACAGGGGCCCCGAGCAGTACTTC. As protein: CSVALDRGPEQYF.

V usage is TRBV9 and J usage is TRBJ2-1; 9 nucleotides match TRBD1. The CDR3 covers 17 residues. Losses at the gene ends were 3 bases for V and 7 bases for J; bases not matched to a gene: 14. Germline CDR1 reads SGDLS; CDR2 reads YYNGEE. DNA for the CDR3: TGTGCCAGCAGCGCGGGATTTATACAGGGGGCGGGGAATGAGCAGTTCTTC. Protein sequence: CASSAGFIQGAGNEQFF.

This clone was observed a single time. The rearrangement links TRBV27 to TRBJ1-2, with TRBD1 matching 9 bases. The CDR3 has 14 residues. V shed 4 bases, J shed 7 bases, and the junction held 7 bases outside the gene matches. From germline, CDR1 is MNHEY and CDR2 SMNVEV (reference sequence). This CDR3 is CASSSGTGMGGYTF. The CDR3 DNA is TGTGCCAGCAGTTCCGGGACAGGGATGGGTGGCTACACCTTC.

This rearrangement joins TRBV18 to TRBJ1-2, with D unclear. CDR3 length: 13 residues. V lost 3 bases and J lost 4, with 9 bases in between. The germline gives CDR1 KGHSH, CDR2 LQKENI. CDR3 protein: CASSPEMSYGYTF. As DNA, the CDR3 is TGTGCCAGCTCACCTGAGATGTCCTATGGCTACACCTTC. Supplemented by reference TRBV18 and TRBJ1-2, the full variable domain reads NAGVMQNPRHLVRRRGQEARLRCSPMKGHSHVYWYRQLPEEGLKFMVYLQKENIIDESGMPKERFSAEFPKEGPSILRIQQVVRGDSAAYFCASSPEMSYGYTFGSGTRLTVV.

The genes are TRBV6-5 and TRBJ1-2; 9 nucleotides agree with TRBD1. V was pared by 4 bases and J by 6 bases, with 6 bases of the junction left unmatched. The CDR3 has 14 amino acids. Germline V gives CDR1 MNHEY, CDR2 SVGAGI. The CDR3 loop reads CASSFFGTGNGYTF. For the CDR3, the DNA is TGTGCCAGCAGTTTCTTCGGGACAGGGAATGGCTACACCTTC.

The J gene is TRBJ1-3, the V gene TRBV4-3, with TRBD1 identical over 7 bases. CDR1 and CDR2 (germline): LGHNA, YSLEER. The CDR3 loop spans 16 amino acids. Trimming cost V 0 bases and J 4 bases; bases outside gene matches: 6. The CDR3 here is CASSQDLKTGGNTIYF. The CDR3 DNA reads TGCGCCAGCAGCCAAGATCTTAAGACAGGGGGAAACACCATATATTTT.

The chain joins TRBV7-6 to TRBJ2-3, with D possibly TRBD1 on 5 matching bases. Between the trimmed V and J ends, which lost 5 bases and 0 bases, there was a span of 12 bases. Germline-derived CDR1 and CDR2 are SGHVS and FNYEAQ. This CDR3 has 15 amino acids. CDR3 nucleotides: TGTGCCAGCAGCCAACAGGCTACTAGCACAGATACGCAGTATTTT. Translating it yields CASSQQATSTDTQYF.

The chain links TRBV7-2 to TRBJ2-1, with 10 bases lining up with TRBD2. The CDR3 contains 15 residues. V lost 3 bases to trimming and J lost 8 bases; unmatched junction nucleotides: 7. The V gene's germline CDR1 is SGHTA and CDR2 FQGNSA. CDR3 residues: CASSLASGGSDEQFF. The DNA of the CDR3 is TGTGCCAGCAGCTTGGCTAGCGGGGGATCGGATGAGCAGTTCTTC.

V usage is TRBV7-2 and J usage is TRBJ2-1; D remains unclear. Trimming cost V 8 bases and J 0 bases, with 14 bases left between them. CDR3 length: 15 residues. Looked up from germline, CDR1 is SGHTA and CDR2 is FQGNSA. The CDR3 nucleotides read TGTGCCAGCGCTGTTGACCCAGGCTCCTACAATGAGCAGTTCTTC. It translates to CASAVDPGSYNEQFF.

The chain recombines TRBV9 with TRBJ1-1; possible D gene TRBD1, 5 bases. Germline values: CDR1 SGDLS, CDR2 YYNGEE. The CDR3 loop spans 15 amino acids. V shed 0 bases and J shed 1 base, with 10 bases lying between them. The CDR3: CASSVGGGRNTEAFF. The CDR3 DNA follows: TGTGCCAGCAGCGTAGGCGGGGGGAGGAACACTGAAGCTTTCTTT. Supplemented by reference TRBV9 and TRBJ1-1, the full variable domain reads DSGVTQTPKHLITATGQRVTLRCSPRSGDLSVYWYQQSLDQGLQFLIQYYNGEERAKGNILERFSAQQFPDLHSELNLSSLELGDSALYFCASSVGGGRNTEAFFGQGTRLTVV.